What follows describes a single T cell receptor (beta chain). Its antigen is currently unknown. The data were taken from a study of T-cell reconstitution after alpha-beta-depleted transplantation in children. Germline lookup yields CDR1 MGHDK and CDR2 SYGVNS. With 3 bases clipped from V and 6 bases from J, the junction kept 2 bases outside the gene matches. This CDR3 region has 14 residues. The study, taken as a whole, reports: Surviving thymic progenitors and recipient T cells were the source of high TCRbeta diversity at day 60 in some patients. Several hundred expanded graft clones reportedly were the source of alpha-beta T cells about two months after transplant. From newly produced T cells came most of the T-cell counts and diversity one year after transplant.

This sample's TCRbeta library carried unique molecular identifier barcodes. TCRdb redid the calling of the PCR reads with MiXCR, one entry per CDR3 protein. This sample carries about 490,000 distinct CDR3 sequences, about 10% of them seen once, and the ten largest clones take about 2%. The source is a child aged 2-9 years with inherited bone marrow failure, due to receive a stem cell transplant. The sample here was PBMCs, taken before TCRalphabeta/CD19-depleted stem cell transplant. The chain has TRBV25-1 and TRBJ1-6; 7 bases agree with TRBD1. The CDR3 region is CASSEDRINSPLHF. CDR3 sequence (DNA): TGTGCCAGCAGTGAGGACAGGATTAATTCACCCCTCCACTTT.